This TCR beta chain is from a study of spatial heterogeneity in lung cancer. TCRdb re-derived calls from the 5' RACE reads in MiXCR, one entry per CDR3 protein. The table has 13,000 or so distinct CDR3 sequences, roughly 3.9% seen once; the top ten hold 45%. Germline CDR1 MDHEN, CDR2 SYDVKM. V lost 3 bases to trimming and J lost 3 bases, with 5 bases between them. The CDR3 is 12 residues long. Noted time point: sample taken at primary tumor resection. The input material, whole RNA from tumor, nontumor lung or frozen PBMC, was sequenced unsorted. This clonotype was observed many times. Within a library made for alpha chains, this beta chain is off target, and its count is uninformative.

The sequences come from PBMCs, collected at surgery. This sequence originates from a male donor with early-stage non-small cell lung cancer. This chain uses TRBV28 with TRBJ1-2; D not certain. The CDR3 nucleotides are TGTGCCAGCAGTTTCGCAGACTATGGCTACACCTTC. Translation: CASSFADYGYTF.